What follows are 23 T cell receptor beta chains derived from one specimen sequenced in a study of blood T cell repertoires in COVID-19. Clones were read by immunoSEQ multiplex PCR, and TCRdb kept only the in-frame ones, dropping some. Here the sample spans 180,000 or so clones, approximately 89% being singletons. The sample comprised peripheral blood. The receptors here all came from a middle-aged man with active or convalescent COVID-19.

V is TRBV19 and J is TRBJ1-2; TRBD1 agrees at 9 bases. CDR1 is LNHDA, CDR2 SQIVND, per germline (reference sequence). This CDR3 has 13 amino acids. The trim removed 6 bases at V and 9 bases at J, leaving 8 bases unmatched. In DNA, the CDR3 is TGTGCCAGTAGCAACTCCGGGACAGGGAGCTACACCTTC. As protein: CASSNSGTGSYTF.

CDR3 in amino acids: CANIHWAILYGYTF. The CDR3 coding sequence is TGTGCCAATATCCACTGGGCTATACTTTATGGCTACACCTTC. The rearrangement links TRBV25-1 to TRBJ1-2; no definite D call. CDR3 length: 14 amino acids. V was pared by 10 bases and J by 5 bases, with 20 bases between. Germline V gene data show CDR1 as MGHDK and CDR2 as SYGVNS.

The V gene is TRBV6-5, the J gene TRBJ1-1; the match to TRBD1 covers 7 bases. This CDR3 spans 12 amino acids. In germline, CDR1 is MNHEY, CDR2 SVGAGI. V shed 4 bases and J 7 bases; nucleotides not matched to a gene: 3. The DNA of the CDR3 is TGTGCCAGCAGTTCCGGGACAGTTGAAGCTTTCTTT. Amino acids: CASSSGTVEAFF.

In DNA form, the CDR3 reads TGCGCCAGCAGCTTGGCCGCGAGGGAACAGTACTTC. As protein: CASSLAAREQYF. The gene calls are TRBV5-1 and TRBJ2-5; weak D call: TRBD2 (5 bases). The V end was cut by 0 bases, the J end by 11 bases, with 11 bases between. The CDR3 is 12 residues long. In germline, CDR1 is SGHRS, CDR2 YFSETQ.

The V gene is TRBV19, the J gene TRBJ1-1; a possible D gene is TRBD1 (5 bases). Trimming removed 3 bases from V and 0 bases from J, with 11 bases in between. Germline lookup yields CDR1 LNHDA and CDR2 SQIVND (reference sequence). This CDR3 contains 15 residues. The CDR3 is CASSMGGRVNTEAFF. The CDR3 DNA reads TGTGCCAGTAGTATGGGCGGCAGGGTGAACACTGAAGCTTTCTTT.

This clone was seen a single time. The rearrangement joins TRBV6-4 to TRBJ2-2; possible D gene TRBD1, 5 bases. The CDR3 covers 17 residues. Germline CDR1 reads MRHNA; CDR2 reads SNTAGT. With 5 bases removed from V and 0 bases from J, the gap between germline ends came to 16 bases. The CDR3 region is CASSQDSAFPNTGELFF. The CDR3 DNA follows: TGTGCCAGCAGTCAAGACAGCGCCTTTCCGAACACCGGGGAGCTGTTTTTT.

The J gene is TRBJ2-7, the V gene TRBV12-5; TRBD2 matches at 9 bases. Trimming cost V 5 bases and J 1 base; bases outside gene matches: 21. Germline CDR1 is LGHNT and CDR2 is FRNRAP. This CDR3 has 20 amino acids. The CDR3: CASGLFQRGVFPRESYEQYF. In nucleotides, the CDR3 is TGTGCTAGTGGTCTTTTCCAGCGGGGGGTTTTTCCCCGAGAATCCTACGAGCAGTACTTC. Using reference TRBV12-5 and TRBJ2-7 for the parts outside the CDR3, the full variable domain is DARVTQTPRHKVTEMGQEVTMRCQPILGHNTVFWYRQTMMQGLELLAYFRNRAPLDDSGMPKDRFSAEMPDATLATLKIQPSEPRDSAVYFCASGLFQRGVFPRESYEQYFGPGTRLTVT.

The chain carries TRBV28 and TRBJ2-3; TRBD1 agrees at 8 bases. CDR1 and CDR2 from the germline V gene are MDHEN and SYDVKM. The CDR3 is 16 residues long. The V and J ends lost 5 bases and 8 bases, in that order; junction bases with no gene match: 15. The CDR3, as DNA: TGTGCCAGCAGTCAACCCTGGGGCAGGGGGCAAGGTACGCAGTATTTT. Its protein is CASSQPWGRGQGTQYF.

This chain joins TRBV7-9 and TRBJ2-5, with 9 bases fitting TRBD2. Germline lookup yields CDR1 SEHNR and CDR2 FQNEAQ (reference sequence). This CDR3 spans 15 amino acids. V dropped 5 bases and J dropped 5; count of bases not matched to a gene: 9. The CDR3 region has the DNA TGTGCCAGCAGCCCGACCCTAGCGGGAAAGGAGACCCAGTACTTC. Its protein is CASSPTLAGKETQYF.

The rearrangement uses TRBV7-9 and TRBJ1-4; TRBD1 is a possible D gene (6 bases). In germline, CDR1 is SEHNR, CDR2 FQNEAQ (reference sequence). CDR3 length equals 12 residues. Trimming took off 2 bases at V and 16 bases at J, with 14 bases between the two ends. The CDR3, as DNA: TGTGCCAGCAGCTTAACGACAGGAACCACGTTTTTT. It yields the protein CASSLTTGTTFF.

J is TRBJ1-4 and V is TRBV7-8, with no clear D. Germline values: CDR1 SGHVS, CDR2 FQNEAQ. Trimming shortened V by 1 base and J by 7 bases, and 13 bases separated the two germline ends. This CDR3 comprises 15 residues. CDR3 loop: CASSLGGNIAEKLFF. In DNA form, the CDR3 reads TGTGCCAGCAGCTTAGGAGGGAACATCGCTGAAAAACTGTTTTTT.

The rearrangement uses TRBV5-1 and TRBJ2-7, with 12 bases that match TRBD1. The CDR3 runs to 15 residues. With V trimmed by 3 bases and J by 4 bases, 5 bases remained unmatched. Germline CDR1 and CDR2: SGHRS and YFSETQ. The CDR3 DNA reads as TGCGCCAGCAGCTCCCCGGGACAGGGGGCTTACGAGCAGTACTTC. Translating it yields CASSSPGQGAYEQYF. The entire variable domain, with the rest obtained from reference TRBV5-1 and TRBJ2-7, is as follows: KAGVTQTPRYLIKTRGQQVTLSCSPISGHRSVSWYQQTPGQGLQFLFEYFSETQRNKGNFPGRFSGRQFSNSRSEMNVSTLELGDSALYLCASSSPGQGAYEQYFGPGTRLTVT.

The V call is TRBV10-3, the J call TRBJ1-5, with 7 positions matching TRBD1. CDR3 size: 13 residues. V was clipped by 5 bases and J by 7 bases; unmatched bases: 5. Germline loops: CDR1 ENHRY, CDR2 SYGVKD. DNA of the CDR3: TGTGCCATCAGTACAGGGGCGGACCAGCCCCAGCATTTT. It is translated as CAISTGADQPQHF.

CDR3 amino acids: CASSFLGQGGAEAFF. The DNA of the CDR3 is TGTGCCAGCAGCTTCCTCGGACAGGGTGGAGCTGAAGCTTTCTTT. The chain couples TRBV7-9 to TRBJ1-1; 8 bases line up with TRBD1. The V and J ends lost 3 bases and 6 bases, in that order; junction bases with no gene match: 9. This CDR3 spans 15 amino acids. Germline V gene data show CDR1 as SEHNR and CDR2 as FQNEAQ (reference sequence). Full variable domain (outside the CDR3, taken from reference TRBV7-9 and TRBJ1-1): DTGVSQNPRHKITKRGQNVTFRCDPISEHNRLYWYRQTLGQGPEFLTYFQNEAQLEKSRLLSDRFSAERPKGSFSTLEIQRTEQGDSAMYLCASSFLGQGGAEAFFGQGTRLTVV.

Only one count was recorded for this clone. This chain links TRBV14 with TRBJ1-1; weak D call: TRBD1 (6 bases). From germline, CDR1 is SGHDN and CDR2 FVKESK. V dropped 4 bases and J dropped 0 bases, with 9 bases sitting between them. The CDR3 is 14 amino acids. Written as DNA, the CDR3 is TGTGCCAGCAGCCCCCAGGGGATGAACACTGAAGCTTTCTTT. It translates to CASSPQGMNTEAFF. The complete variable domain, with remaining parts taken from reference TRBV14 and TRBJ1-1, reads EAGVTQFPSHSVIEKGQTVTLRCDPISGHDNLYWYRRVMGKEIKFLLHFVKESKQDESGMPNNRFLAERTGGTYSTLKVQPAELEDSGVYFCASSPQGMNTEAFFGQGTRLTVV.

The chain couples TRBV28 to TRBJ1-2; a weak D match, TRBD1 (6 bases). With 6 bases removed from V and 7 bases from J, the gap between germline ends came to 21 bases. CDR3 length equals 15 residues. Germline CDR1 and CDR2: MDHEN and SYDVKM. The CDR3 protein is CASRLADRPRGGYTF. The DNA for the CDR3 is TGTGCCAGCAGATTAGCAGACAGGCCTCGAGGTGGCTACACCTTC.

The chain recombines TRBV4-1 with TRBJ1-2, with a tentative D call TRBD1 (6 bases). The CDR3 totals 15 residues. Germline V gene lookup returns CDR1 MGHRA and CDR2 YSYEKL. Deletions cut 3 bases from V and 3 bases from J, with 14 bases between. The CDR3 sequence: CASSHTTSGDYGYTF. CDR3 nucleotides: TGCGCCAGCAGCCACACTACCTCAGGGGACTATGGCTACACCTTC.

This clone has just a few counts. Distinct nucleotide sequences in the sample also encode this CDR3. The rearrangement uses TRBV5-4 and TRBJ2-3, with TRBD1 identical over 9 bases. CDR1 is SGHNT and CDR2 is YYREEE in the germline V gene (reference sequence). V lost 2 bases to trimming and J lost 6 bases; unmatched junction nucleotides: 4. The length of the CDR3 is 14 residues. The CDR3 here is CASSLDRGTDTQYF. Written as DNA, the CDR3 is TGTGCCAGCAGCTTAGACAGGGGGACGGATACGCAGTATTTT.

The chain recombines TRBV6-6 with TRBJ1-2; 8 bases line up with TRBD1. Germline trimming cut 5 bases from V and 2 bases from J; bases unmatched to any gene: 7. CDR1 MNHNY and CDR2 SVGAGI come from the germline V gene (reference sequence). The CDR3 totals 15 residues. CDR3 nucleotide sequence: TGTGCCAGCAGTGGACAGGGTCTTAGCAACTATGGCTACACCTTC. Residues: CASSGQGLSNYGYTF.

This clone came up once. The chain uses TRBV6-5 and TRBJ1-1, with D possibly being TRBD1 (6 bases). The V end lost 6 bases, the J end lost 0 bases, and 11 bases lay between the germline ends. The CDR3 spans 14 residues. Germline V gene data show CDR1 as MNHEY and CDR2 as SVGAGI. This chain's CDR3 is CASRTGLMNTEAFF. The CDR3 DNA reads as TGTGCCAGCAGGACAGGTTTAATGAACACTGAAGCTTTCTTT.

In its sample, this clone was seen once. The chain links TRBV10-2 to TRBJ1-6; 10 bases fit TRBD1. The germline V gene has CDR1 WSHSY and CDR2 SAAADI. This CDR3 spans 14 amino acids. V lost 6 bases to trimming and J lost 5 bases; unmatched junction nucleotides: 1. CDR3 in amino acids: CASSGTGDNSPLHF. Here the CDR3 DNA reads TGCGCCAGCAGCGGGACAGGGGATAATTCACCCCTCCACTTT.

V and J are TRBV3-1 (or the pseudogene TRBV3-2) and TRBJ2-4; 7 nucleotides match TRBD1. V was clipped by 5 bases and J by 7 bases; unmatched bases: 5. Germline lookup yields CDR1 LGHDT and CDR2 YNNKEL (reference sequence). The CDR3 totals 13 residues. The CDR3 loop reads CASSYTQGNIQYF. In nucleotides, the CDR3 is TGTGCCAGCAGCTATACACAGGGGAACATTCAGTACTTC.

The V and J genes are TRBV6-5 and TRBJ2-3; D call uncertain. The germline V and J ends were trimmed by 3 bases and 6 bases, with 13 bases remaining between them. The V gene's germline CDR1 is MNHEY and CDR2 SVGAGI. The CDR3 contains 14 residues. The CDR3 loop is CASSYTLESDTQYF. The CDR3 DNA reads TGTGCCAGCAGTTATACCCTGGAGTCTGATACGCAGTATTTT.